The 24 T cell receptor beta chains given below trace back to one sample, sequenced in a study of cytomegalovirus exposure and HLA in healthy donors. In the PCR, 60 Vbeta and 13 Jbeta primers were used. The data were produced by immunoSEQ multiplex PCR, yet TCRdb's version contains in-frame clones alone and is incomplete. This sample has about 160,000 clones, with nearly 80% found just once. Sequenced sample: PBMCs. Every receptor here comes from a man aged 18 to 29 in good health and CMV-seropositive.

The gene calls are TRBV30 and TRBJ2-5, with no clear D. Trimming removed 1 base at V and 2 bases at J, with 11 bases between. CDR1 is GTSNPN, CDR2 SVGIG, per germline (reference sequence). The CDR3 runs to 14 residues. DNA of the CDR3: TGTGCCTGGAGTGGTGCGCGCTTGCAAGAGACCCAGTACTTC. Protein: CAWSGARLQETQYF.

On this clone itself: Additional DNA sequences in this sample encode the identical CDR3. The chain employs TRBV12-5 and TRBJ2-7, with 7 bases matching TRBD1. J lost 1 base, V lost 1 base, and 16 bases had no gene match. The CDR3 is 19 amino acids. Germline assignment: CDR1 LGHNT and CDR2 FRNRAP. The CDR3 region is CASGLASGTVDVISYEQYF. DNA of the CDR3: TGTGCTAGTGGTTTGGCCTCCGGGACAGTGGATGTTATTTCCTACGAGCAGTACTTC.

The chain combines TRBV6-1 with TRBJ1-1, with D possibly being TRBD1 (5 bases). The V end was cut by 6 bases, the J end by 3 bases, with 14 bases between. The CDR3 runs 14 residues. Germline V gene lookup returns CDR1 MNHNS and CDR2 SASEGT. The chain's CDR3 is CASRGNLGDTEAFF. The CDR3 bases are TGTGCCAGCAGAGGGAATTTAGGGGACACTGAAGCTTTCTTT.

This chain links TRBV15 with TRBJ2-7; TRBD1 might be the D (6 bases). Germline CDR1 reads LNHNV; CDR2 reads YYDKDF (reference sequence). The CDR3 contains 16 residues. The V end lost 0 bases, the J end lost 0 bases, and 12 bases lay between the germline ends. The chain's CDR3 is CATSRDRQGSSYEQYF. Here the CDR3 DNA reads TGTGCCACCAGCAGAGATCGGCAGGGGTCCTCCTACGAGCAGTACTTC.

J is TRBJ1-2 and V is TRBV7-9, with a tentative D call TRBD1 (6 bases). This CDR3 is 14 amino acids long. Trimming stripped 3 bases from V and 5 bases from J, with 13 bases between. Germline CDR1 is SEHNR and CDR2 is FQNEAQ (reference sequence). The CDR3 bases are TGTGCCAGCAGCTTGGAAAAGGGGGGGTATGGCTACACCTTC. Its protein product is CASSLEKGGYGYTF.

The DNA for the CDR3 is TGTGCCAGCAGCCTTTCGGGACAGGGTAATCAGCCCCAGCATTTT. This gives the protein CASSLSGQGNQPQHF. This chain connects TRBV7-6 to TRBJ1-5; TRBD1 matches 9 bases. Looked up from germline, CDR1 is SGHVS and CDR2 is FNYEAQ. This CDR3 is built from 15 residues. The trim removed 5 bases at V and 4 bases at J, leaving 6 bases unmatched.

This clone showed up just once. This chain links TRBV4-1 with TRBJ2-2; 7 nucleotides match TRBD2. V trimming: 3 bases; J trimming: 7 bases; junction bases outside the gene matches: 11. In germline, CDR1 is MGHRA, CDR2 YSYEKL. This CDR3 has 16 residues. Here the CDR3 reads CASSQIVLAVNGELFF. DNA of the CDR3: TGCGCCAGCAGCCAGATCGTCCTAGCGGTTAACGGGGAGCTGTTTTTT.

This clone appeared a few times. V is TRBV10-3 and J is TRBJ1-5, with D perhaps matching TRBD1 (5 bases). The germline CDR1 and CDR2 sequences are ENHRY and SYGVKD. V lost 3 bases and J 4 bases, leaving 16 bases between the germline ends. This CDR3 contains 16 residues. CDR3 nucleotide sequence: TGTGCCATCAGTGACGCCATACTAGGGACTAATCAGCCCCAGCATTTT. As protein: CAISDAILGTNQPQHF.

V gene TRBV2 combines with J gene TRBJ1-2, with a tentative D call TRBD1 (6 bases). V shed 2 bases and J shed 8 bases, with 12 bases lying between them. There are 13 residues in the CDR3. The germline V gene has CDR1 SNHLY and CDR2 FYNNEI. In DNA form, the CDR3 reads TGTGCCAGCAGTGAACTGGGGGCTTGGGGCTACACCTTC. This encodes CASSELGAWGYTF.

The chain employs TRBV21-1 and TRBJ1-4. TRBV21-1 is shown as a pseudogene. This CDR3 is 17 amino acids long. The CDR3 reads CASVGESGPKLNEKLFF. CDR3 sequence (DNA): TGTGCCAGCGTTGGGGAGTCGGGCCCAAAGTTGAATGAAAAACTGTTTTTT.

The chain has TRBV7-9 and TRBJ1-5; D perhaps matches TRBD1 (6 bases). The V gene's germline CDR1 is SEHNR and CDR2 FQNEAQ (reference sequence). Trimming left V 5 bases short and J 9 bases short, with 17 bases between. CDR3 length: 14 residues. The CDR3 DNA reads as TGTGCCAGCAGCCCACGGGACACCGTCGTGCCCCAGCATTTT. Amino acid sequence: CASSPRDTVVPQHF.

The chain employs TRBV6-1 and TRBJ1-5; perhaps TRBD1 as D (5 bases). With 2 bases removed from V and 3 bases from J, the gap between germline ends came to 8 bases. In germline, CDR1 is MNHNS, CDR2 SASEGT. The CDR3 totals 14 residues. The CDR3 nucleotides are TGTGCCAGCAGTGAAAACAGGTTCAATCAGCCCCAGCATTTT. This encodes CASSENRFNQPQHF.

This chain links TRBV23-1 with TRBJ1-1; D may be TRBD1 (5 bases). TRBV23-1 is sorted into the ORF group, with uncertain function. The CDR3 runs to 16 residues. Trimming cost V 1 base and J 8 bases, with 20 bases left between them. This chain's CDR3 is CASSQFAGSAGTEAFF. The CDR3 DNA reads TGCGCCAGCAGTCAATTTGCGGGCAGCGCGGGGACCGAAGCTTTCTTT.

V is TRBV2 and J is TRBJ2-5, with D perhaps TRBD1 (6 bases). TRBJ2-7 explains the end of the DNA better; the J call may be wrong. The CDR3 loop spans 14 amino acids. Per the germline V gene, CDR1 is SNHLY and CDR2 is FYNNEI. The CDR3 DNA is TGTGCCAGCAGTGATCGACAGGAAGCCTACGAGCAGTACTTC. Protein: CASSDRQEAYEQYF.

The chain couples TRBV19 to TRBJ1-4, with D perhaps TRBD1 (5 bases). The CDR3 is 15 residues long. The V gene's germline CDR1 is LNHDA and CDR2 SQIVND (reference sequence). Between the trimmed V and J ends, which lost 6 bases and 6 bases, there was a span of 17 bases. CDR3: CASSLNVRAYEKLFF. CDR3 DNA sequence: TGTGCCAGTAGCCTCAACGTCAGGGCGTATGAAAAACTGTTTTTT.

In this sample, this clone turned up a few times. This chain joins TRBV7-8 and TRBJ2-1, with 9 bases aligning to TRBD2. This CDR3 has 15 amino acids. Germline V CDR1 and CDR2: SGHVS, FQNEAQ. The J segment lost 0 bases and the V segment lost 7 bases, leaving 4 bases of the junction unmatched. The chain's CDR3 is CASTERGVSYNEQFF. DNA of the CDR3: TGTGCCAGCACGGAGCGGGGGGTCTCCTACAATGAGCAGTTCTTC.

Remarks on this clone: A junction end diverges from the germline sequence, so it may reflect a read error. In DNA form, the CDR3 reads TGTGCCAGCAGCCCGACACTGGGGGAGCAGGGGGGAAATGAAAAACTGGTTTTT. Its translation is CASSPTLGEQGGNEKLVF. V is TRBV5-6 and J is TRBJ1-4, with TRBD1 matching over 7 bases. The CDR3 contains 18 residues. From germline, CDR1 is SGHDT and CDR2 YYEEEE. The full variable domain, its missing parts supplied by reference TRBV5-6 and TRBJ1-4, is DAGVTQSPTHLIKTRGQQVTLRCSPKSGHDTVSWYQQALGQGPQFIFQYYEEEERQRGNFPDRFSGHQFPNYSSELNVNALLLGDSALYLCASSPTLGEQGGNEKLVFGSGTQLSVL.

The chain couples TRBV27 to TRBJ2-7; 9 bases are shared with TRBD2. V dropped 0 bases and J dropped 9; count of bases not matched to a gene: 9. The germline V gene encodes CDR1 MNHEY and CDR2 SMNVEV (reference sequence). This CDR3 spans 15 amino acids. CDR3 nucleotides: TGTGCCAGCAGTTTATCTACTGGACTAGCGAGACGGCAGTACTTC. The encoded protein is CASSLSTGLARRQYF.

This rearrangement joins TRBV5-1 to TRBJ1-6; a weak D match, TRBD1 (5 bases). There are 17 residues in the CDR3. The germline V gene encodes CDR1 SGHRS and CDR2 YFSETQ. Trimming took 4 bases from V and 8 from J, leaving 22 bases between them. In nucleotides, the CDR3 is TGCGCCAGCAGCCCGGTGACGGGGGAGTGGTCGGATTCACCCCTCCACTTT. Residues: CASSPVTGEWSDSPLHF. Based on the CDR3 plus reference TRBV5-1 and TRBJ1-6, the full variable domain is KAGVTQTPRYLIKTRGQQVTLSCSPISGHRSVSWYQQTPGQGLQFLFEYFSETQRNKGNFPGRFSGRQFSNSRSEMNVSTLELGDSALYLCASSPVTGEWSDSPLHFGNGTRLTVT.

This clone was seen once. V is TRBV6-5 and J is TRBJ1-1; D is unclear. This CDR3 is 15 amino acids long. V was trimmed by 0 bases and J by 5 bases, leaving 13 bases between them. Per germline, CDR1 MNHEY and CDR2 SVGAGI. Here the CDR3 reads CASSYSSGSWTEAFF. DNA of the CDR3: TGTGCCAGCAGTTACTCGTCGGGTTCGTGGACTGAAGCTTTCTTT.

This chain links TRBV2 with TRBJ2-7, with D possibly TRBD1 on 5 matching bases. Per the germline V gene, CDR1 is SNHLY and CDR2 is FYNNEI. The CDR3 totals 13 residues. V shed 6 bases and J shed 2 bases, with 11 bases lying between them. This CDR3 reads CASRVREPYEQYF. The CDR3 bases are TGTGCCAGCAGGGTCAGGGAACCCTACGAGCAGTACTTC.

This clone has just a few counts. This rearrangement joins TRBV5-1 to TRBJ1-6, with unresolved D. The V and J ends lost 0 bases and 9 bases respectively, with 13 bases between them. Looked up from germline, CDR1 is SGHRS and CDR2 is YFSETQ. The length of the CDR3 is 15 residues. In nucleotides, the CDR3 is TGCGCCAGCAGCTTGGGTGGAGGGTTATCTTCACCCCTCCACTTT. Amino acids: CASSLGGGLSSPLHF.

The chain uses TRBV5-6 and TRBJ1-5, with D uncertain. The V end lost 4 bases, the J end lost 7 bases, and 18 bases lay between the germline ends. CDR1 is SGHDT and CDR2 is YYEEEE in the germline V gene. The CDR3 runs to 15 residues. The CDR3, as DNA: TGTGCCAGCAGCCCTCGTGAGGGAGGAGGCCAGCCCCAGCATTTT. This encodes CASSPREGGGQPQHF.

The chain joins TRBV6-6 to TRBJ1-5; 7 nucleotides agree with TRBD1. The CDR3 has 15 residues. Germline V lookup: CDR1 MNHNY, CDR2 SVGAGI (reference sequence). V shed 7 bases, J shed 2 bases, and the junction held 8 bases outside the gene matches. DNA of the CDR3: TGTGCCAGCACCCGACAGGGCGGTGGCAATCAGCCCCAGCATTTT. Translation gives CASTRQGGGNQPQHF.